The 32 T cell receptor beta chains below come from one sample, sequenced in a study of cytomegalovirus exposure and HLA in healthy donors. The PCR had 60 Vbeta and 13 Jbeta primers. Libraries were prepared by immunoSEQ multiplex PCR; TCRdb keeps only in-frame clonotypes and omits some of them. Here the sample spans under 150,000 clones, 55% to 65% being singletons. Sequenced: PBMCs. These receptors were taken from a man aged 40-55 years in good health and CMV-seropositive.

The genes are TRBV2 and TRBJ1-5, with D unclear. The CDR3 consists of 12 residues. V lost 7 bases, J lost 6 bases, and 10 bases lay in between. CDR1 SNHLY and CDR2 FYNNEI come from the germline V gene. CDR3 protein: CASTLGFQPQHF. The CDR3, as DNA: TGTGCCAGCACCCTAGGCTTTCAGCCCCAGCATTTT.

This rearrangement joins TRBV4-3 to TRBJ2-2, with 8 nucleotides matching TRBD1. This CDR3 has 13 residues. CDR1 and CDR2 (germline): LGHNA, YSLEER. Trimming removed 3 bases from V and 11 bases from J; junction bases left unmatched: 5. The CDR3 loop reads CASSQRGQGELFF. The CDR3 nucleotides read TGCGCCAGCAGCCAGCGAGGACAGGGAGAGCTGTTTTTT.

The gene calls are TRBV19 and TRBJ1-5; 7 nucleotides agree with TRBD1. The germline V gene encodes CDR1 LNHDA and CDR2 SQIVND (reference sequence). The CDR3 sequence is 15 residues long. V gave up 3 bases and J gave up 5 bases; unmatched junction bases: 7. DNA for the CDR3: TGTGCCAGTAGTATCGTACAGGGGTCCGATCAGCCCCAGCATTTT. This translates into CASSIVQGSDQPQHF.

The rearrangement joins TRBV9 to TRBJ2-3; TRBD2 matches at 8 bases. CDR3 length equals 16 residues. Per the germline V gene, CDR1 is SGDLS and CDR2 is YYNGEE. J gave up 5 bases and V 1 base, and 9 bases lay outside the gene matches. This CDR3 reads CASSVLRGGPGDTQYF. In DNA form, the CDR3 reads TGTGCCAGCAGCGTACTTCGCGGGGGGCCGGGAGATACGCAGTATTTT.

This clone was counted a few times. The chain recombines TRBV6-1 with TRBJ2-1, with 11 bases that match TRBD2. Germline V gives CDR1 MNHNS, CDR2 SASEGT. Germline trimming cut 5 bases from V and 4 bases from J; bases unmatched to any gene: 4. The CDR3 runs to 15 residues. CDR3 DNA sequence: TGTGCCAGCAGTTCGGGACTAGCGGCTTACAATGAGCAGTTCTTC. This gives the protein CASSSGLAAYNEQFF.

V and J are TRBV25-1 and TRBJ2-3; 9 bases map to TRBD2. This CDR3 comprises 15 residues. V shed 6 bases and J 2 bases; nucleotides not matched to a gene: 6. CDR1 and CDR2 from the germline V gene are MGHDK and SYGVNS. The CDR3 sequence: CASRRTSAYTDTQYF. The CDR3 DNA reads TGTGCCAGCAGAAGGACTAGCGCCTACACAGATACGCAGTATTTT.

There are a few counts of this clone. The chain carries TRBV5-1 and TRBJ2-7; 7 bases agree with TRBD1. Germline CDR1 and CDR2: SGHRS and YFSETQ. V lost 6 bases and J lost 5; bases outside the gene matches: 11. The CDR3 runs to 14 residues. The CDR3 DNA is TGCGCCAGCACCCGGGACAGTGCTCAGGACGAGCAGTACTTC. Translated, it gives CASTRDSAQDEQYF.

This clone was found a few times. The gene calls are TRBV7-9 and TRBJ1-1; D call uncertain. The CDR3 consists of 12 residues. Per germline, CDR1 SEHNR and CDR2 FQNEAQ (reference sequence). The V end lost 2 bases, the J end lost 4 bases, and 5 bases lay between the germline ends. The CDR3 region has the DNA TGTGCCAGCAGCTTAAGAGGCACTGAAGCTTTCTTT. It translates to CASSLRGTEAFF.

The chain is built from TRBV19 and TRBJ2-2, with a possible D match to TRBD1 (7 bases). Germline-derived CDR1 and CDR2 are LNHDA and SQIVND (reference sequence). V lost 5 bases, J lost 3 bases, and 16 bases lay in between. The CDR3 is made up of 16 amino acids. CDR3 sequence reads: CASSDRRDRYTGELFF. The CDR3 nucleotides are TGTGCCAGTAGTGATAGGCGGGACAGATACACCGGGGAGCTGTTTTTT.

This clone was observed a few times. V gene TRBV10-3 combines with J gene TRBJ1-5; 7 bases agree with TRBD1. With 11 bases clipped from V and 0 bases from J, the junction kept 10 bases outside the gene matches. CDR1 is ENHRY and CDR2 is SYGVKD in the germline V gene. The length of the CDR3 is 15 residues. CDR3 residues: CASTGQEFSNQPQHF. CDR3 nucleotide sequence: TGTGCCTCAACTGGACAGGAGTTTAGCAATCAGCCCCAGCATTTT.

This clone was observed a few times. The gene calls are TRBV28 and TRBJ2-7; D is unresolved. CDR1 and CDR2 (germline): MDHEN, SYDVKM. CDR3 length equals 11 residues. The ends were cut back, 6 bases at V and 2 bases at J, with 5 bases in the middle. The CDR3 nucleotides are TGTGCCAGCAGCCTTACCTACGAGCAGTACTTC. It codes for CASSLTYEQYF. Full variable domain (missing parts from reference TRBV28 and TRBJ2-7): DVKVTQSSRYLVKRTGEKVFLECVQDMDHENMFWYRQDPGLGLRLIYFSYDVKMKEKGDIPEGYSVSREKKERFSLILESASTNQTSMYLCASSLTYEQYFGPGTRLTVT.

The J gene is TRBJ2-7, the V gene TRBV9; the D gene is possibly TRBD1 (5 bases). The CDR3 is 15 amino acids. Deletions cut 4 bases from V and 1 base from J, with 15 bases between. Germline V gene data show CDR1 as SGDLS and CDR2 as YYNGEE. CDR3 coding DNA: TGTGCCAGCAGCTTCGAACCCCAGGGTTCCTACGAGCAGTACTTC. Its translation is CASSFEPQGSYEQYF.

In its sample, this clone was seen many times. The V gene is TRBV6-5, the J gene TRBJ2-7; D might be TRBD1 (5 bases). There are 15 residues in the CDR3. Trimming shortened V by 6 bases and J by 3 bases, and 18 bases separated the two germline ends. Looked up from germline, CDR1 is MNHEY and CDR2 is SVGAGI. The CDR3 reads CASRSRALSDYEQYF. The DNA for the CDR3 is TGTGCCAGCAGGAGCAGGGCCCTATCCGACTACGAGCAGTACTTC.

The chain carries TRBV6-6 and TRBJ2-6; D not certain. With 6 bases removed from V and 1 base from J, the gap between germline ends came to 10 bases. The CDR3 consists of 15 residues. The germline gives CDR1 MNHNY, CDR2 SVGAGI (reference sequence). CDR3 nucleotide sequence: TGTGCCAGCAGCCGCGACTGGTCTGGGGCCAACGTCCTGACTTTC. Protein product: CASSRDWSGANVLTF.

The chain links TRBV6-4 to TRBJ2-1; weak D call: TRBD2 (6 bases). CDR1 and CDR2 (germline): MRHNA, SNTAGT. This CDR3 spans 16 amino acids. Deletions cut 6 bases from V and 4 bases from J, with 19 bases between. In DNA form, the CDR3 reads TGTGCCAGCAGCGTTGACGGCGCGGGGCCATACAATGAGCAGTTCTTC. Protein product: CASSVDGAGPYNEQFF.

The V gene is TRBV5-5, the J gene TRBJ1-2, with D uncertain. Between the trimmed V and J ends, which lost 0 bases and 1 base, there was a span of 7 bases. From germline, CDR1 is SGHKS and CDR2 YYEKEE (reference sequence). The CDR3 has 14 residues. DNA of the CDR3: TGTGCCAGCAGCTTGGCCCACAGTAACTATGGCTACACCTTC. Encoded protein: CASSLAHSNYGYTF.

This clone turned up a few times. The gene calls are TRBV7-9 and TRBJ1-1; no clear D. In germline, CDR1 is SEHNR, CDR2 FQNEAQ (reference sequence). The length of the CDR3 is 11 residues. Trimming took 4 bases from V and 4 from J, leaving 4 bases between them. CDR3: CASSWATEAFF. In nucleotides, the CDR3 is TGTGCCAGCAGCTGGGCCACTGAAGCTTTCTTT.

The DNA of the CDR3 is TGTGCCAGCAGCTTACTGCCGGGGTCCTGGACTAGCGGGAAAGAGTATACGCAGTATTTT. Protein sequence: CASSLLPGSWTSGKEYTQYF. The V gene is TRBV7-3, the J gene TRBJ2-3; the match to TRBD2 covers 12 bases. V trimming: 2 bases; J trimming: 7 bases; junction bases outside the gene matches: 19. There are 20 residues in the CDR3. Germline lookup yields CDR1 SGHTA and CDR2 FQGTGA. Full variable domain (remainder filled in from reference TRBV7-3 and TRBJ2-3): GAGVSQTPSNKVTEKGKYVELRCDPISGHTALYWYRQSLGQGPEFLIYFQGTGAADDSGLPNDRFFAVRPEGSVSTLKIQRTERGDSAVYLCASSLLPGSWTSGKEYTQYFGPGTRLTVL.

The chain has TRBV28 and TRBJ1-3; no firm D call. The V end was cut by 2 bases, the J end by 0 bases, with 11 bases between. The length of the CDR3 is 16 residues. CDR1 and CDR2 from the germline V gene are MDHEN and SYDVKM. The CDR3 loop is CASSLHPGSSGNTIYF. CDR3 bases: TGTGCCAGCAGTTTACACCCGGGGAGCTCTGGAAACACCATATATTTT.

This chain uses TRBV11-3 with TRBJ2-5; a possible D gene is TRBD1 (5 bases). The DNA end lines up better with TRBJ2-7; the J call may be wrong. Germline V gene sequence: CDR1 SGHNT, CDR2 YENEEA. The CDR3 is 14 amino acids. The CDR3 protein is CASSLEGATYEQYF. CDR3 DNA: TGTGCCAGCAGCTTAGAAGGGGCAACCTACGAGCAGTACTTC.

The CDR3 spells CASSPTGRSTDTQYF. DNA of the CDR3: TGCGCCAGCAGCCCGACAGGGAGAAGCACAGATACGCAGTATTTT. J is TRBJ2-3 and V is TRBV5-1, with 7 bases matching TRBD1. Per the germline V gene, CDR1 is SGHRS and CDR2 is YFSETQ. CDR3 size: 15 residues. Trimming took 4 bases from V and 0 from J; bases not matched to a gene: 5.

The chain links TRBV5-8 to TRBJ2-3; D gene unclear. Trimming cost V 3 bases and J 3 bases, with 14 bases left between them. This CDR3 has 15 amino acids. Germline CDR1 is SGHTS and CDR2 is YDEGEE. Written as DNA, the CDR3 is TGTGCCAGCAGCTCCTCCGGGTTTGGTACAGATACGCAGTATTTT. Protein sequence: CASSSSGFGTDTQYF.

The CDR3 loop is CSVGASGGVETQYF. Written as DNA, the CDR3 is TGCAGCGTTGGGGCTAGCGGGGGCGTCGAGACCCAGTACTTC. The chain uses TRBV29-1 and TRBJ2-5, with TRBD2 matching over 10 bases. The germline V gene encodes CDR1 SQVTM and CDR2 ANQGSEA. Unmatched junction bases numbered 7, after V lost 4 bases and J lost 5 bases. The CDR3 loop spans 14 amino acids. Full variable domain (missing parts from reference TRBV29-1 and TRBJ2-5): SAVISQKPSRDICQRGTSLTIQCQVDSQVTMMFWYRQQPGQSLTLIATANQGSEATYESGFVIDKFPISRPNLTFSTLTVSNMSPEDSSIYLCSVGASGGVETQYFGPGTRLLVL.

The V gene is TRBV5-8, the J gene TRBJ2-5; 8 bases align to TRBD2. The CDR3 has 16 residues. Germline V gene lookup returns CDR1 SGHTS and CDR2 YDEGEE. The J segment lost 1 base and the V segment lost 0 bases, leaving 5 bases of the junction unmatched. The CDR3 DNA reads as TGTGCCAGCAGCTTGGGGCGGACTAGCCTCCAAGAGACCCAGTACTTC. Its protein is CASSLGRTSLQETQYF. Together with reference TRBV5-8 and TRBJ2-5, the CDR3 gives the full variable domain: EAGVTQSPTHLIKTRGQQATLRCSPISGHTSVYWYQQALGLGLQFLLWYDEGEERNRGNFPPRFSGRQFPNYSSELNVNALELEDSALYLCASSLGRTSLQETQYFGPGTRLLVL.

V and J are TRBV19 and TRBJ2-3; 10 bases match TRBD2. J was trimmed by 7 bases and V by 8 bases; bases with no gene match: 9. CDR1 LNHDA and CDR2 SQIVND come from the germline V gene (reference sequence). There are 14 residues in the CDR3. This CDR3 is CASSPASGSYTQYF. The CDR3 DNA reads TGTGCCAGTTCTCCGGCTAGCGGGAGCTATACGCAGTATTTT.

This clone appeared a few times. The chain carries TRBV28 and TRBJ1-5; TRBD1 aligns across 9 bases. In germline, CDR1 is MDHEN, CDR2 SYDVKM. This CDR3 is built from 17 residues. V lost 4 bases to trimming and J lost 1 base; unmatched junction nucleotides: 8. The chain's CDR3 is CASSYLTGGRSNQPQHF. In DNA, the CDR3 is TGTGCCAGCAGTTACTTAACAGGGGGCAGAAGCAATCAGCCCCAGCATTTT. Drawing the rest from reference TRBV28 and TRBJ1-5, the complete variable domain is DVKVTQSSRYLVKRTGEKVFLECVQDMDHENMFWYRQDPGLGLRLIYFSYDVKMKEKGDIPEGYSVSREKKERFSLILESASTNQTSMYLCASSYLTGGRSNQPQHFGDGTRLSIL.

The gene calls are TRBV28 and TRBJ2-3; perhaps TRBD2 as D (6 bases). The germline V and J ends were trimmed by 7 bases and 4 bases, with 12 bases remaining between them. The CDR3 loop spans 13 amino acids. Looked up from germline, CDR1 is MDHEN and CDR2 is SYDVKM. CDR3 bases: TGTGCCAGCAACGAGGGAGGCCCAGATACGCAGTATTTT. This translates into CASNEGGPDTQYF.

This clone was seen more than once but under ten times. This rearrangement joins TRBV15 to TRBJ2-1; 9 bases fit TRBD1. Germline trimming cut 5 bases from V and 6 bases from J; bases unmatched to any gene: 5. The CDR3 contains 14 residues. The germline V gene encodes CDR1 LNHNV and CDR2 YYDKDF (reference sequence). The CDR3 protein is CATSAGQGGNEQFF. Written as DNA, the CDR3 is TGTGCCACCAGCGCGGGACAGGGCGGCAATGAGCAGTTCTTC.

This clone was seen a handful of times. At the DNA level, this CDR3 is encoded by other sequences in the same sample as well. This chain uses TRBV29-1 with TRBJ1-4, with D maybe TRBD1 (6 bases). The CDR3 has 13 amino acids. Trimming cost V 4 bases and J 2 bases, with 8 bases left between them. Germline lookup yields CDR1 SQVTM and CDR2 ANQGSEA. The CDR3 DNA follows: TGCAGCGTTGTTGGGGGCACTAATGAAAAACTGTTTTTT. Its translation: CSVVGGTNEKLFF.

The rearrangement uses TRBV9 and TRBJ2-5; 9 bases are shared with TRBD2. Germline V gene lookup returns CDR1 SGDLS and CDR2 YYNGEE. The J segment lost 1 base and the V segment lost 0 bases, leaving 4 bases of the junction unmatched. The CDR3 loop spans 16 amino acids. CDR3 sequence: CASSVGSSGGQETQYF. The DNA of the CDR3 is TGTGCCAGCAGCGTAGGTAGTAGCGGGGGCCAAGAGACCCAGTACTTC.

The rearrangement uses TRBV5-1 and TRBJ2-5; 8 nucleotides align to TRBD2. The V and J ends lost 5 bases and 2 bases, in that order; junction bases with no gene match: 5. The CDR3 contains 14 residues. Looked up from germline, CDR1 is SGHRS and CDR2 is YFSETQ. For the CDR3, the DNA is TGCGCCAGCAGGGTAACTAGCGGTCAAGAGACCCAGTACTTC. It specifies CASRVTSGQETQYF.

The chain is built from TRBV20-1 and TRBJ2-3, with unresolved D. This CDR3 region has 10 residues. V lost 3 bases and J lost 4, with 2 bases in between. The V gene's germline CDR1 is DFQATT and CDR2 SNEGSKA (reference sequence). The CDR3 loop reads CSASSDTQYF. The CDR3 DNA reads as TGCAGTGCTAGCTCAGATACGCAGTATTTT.